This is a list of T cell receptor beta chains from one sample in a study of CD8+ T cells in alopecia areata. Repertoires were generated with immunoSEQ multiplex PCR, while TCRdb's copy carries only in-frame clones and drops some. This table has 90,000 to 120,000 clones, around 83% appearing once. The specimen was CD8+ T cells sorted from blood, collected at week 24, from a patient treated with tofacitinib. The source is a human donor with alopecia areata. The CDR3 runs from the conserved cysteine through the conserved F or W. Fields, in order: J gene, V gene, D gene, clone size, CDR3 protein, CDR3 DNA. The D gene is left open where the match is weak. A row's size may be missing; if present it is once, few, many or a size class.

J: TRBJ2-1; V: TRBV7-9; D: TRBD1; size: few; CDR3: CASQLGQGGRFEQFF; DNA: TGTGCCAGCCAGCTGGGACAGGGGGGGCGTTTTGAGCAGTTCTTC
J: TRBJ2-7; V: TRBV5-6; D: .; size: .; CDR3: CASSLGQGPYEQYF; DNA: TGTGCCAGCAGCTTGGGGCAGGGTCCCTACGAGCAGTACTTC
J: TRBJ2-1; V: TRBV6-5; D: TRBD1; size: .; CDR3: CASSSGTGGWYNEQFF; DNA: TGTGCCAGCAGTTCTGGGACAGGGGGCTGGTACAATGAGCAGTTCTTC
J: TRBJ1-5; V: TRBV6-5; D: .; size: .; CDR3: CASSGRNSNQPQHF; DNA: TGTGCCAGCAGTGGTCGGAATAGCAATCAGCCCCAGCATTTT
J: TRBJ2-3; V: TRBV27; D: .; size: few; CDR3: CASSFEGDTDTQYF; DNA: TGTGCCAGCAGTTTCGAAGGCGACACAGATACGCAGTATTTT
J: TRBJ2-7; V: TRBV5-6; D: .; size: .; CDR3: CASSLGYGIPGRYEQYF; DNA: TGTGCCAGCAGCTTGGGGTACGGTATCCCAGGGAGGTACGAGCAGTACTTC
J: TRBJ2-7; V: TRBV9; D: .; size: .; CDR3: CASSDRAFPPYEQYF; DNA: TGTGCCAGCAGCGACCGGGCCTTCCCGCCCTACGAGCAGTACTTC
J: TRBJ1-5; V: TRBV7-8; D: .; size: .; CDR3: CASSRSSGERNQPQHF; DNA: TGTGCCAGCAGCCGTTCGTCCGGAGAGCGCAATCAGCCCCAGCATTTT
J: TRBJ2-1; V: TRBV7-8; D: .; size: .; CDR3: CASSLEGPYNEQFF; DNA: TGTGCCAGCAGCTTAGAGGGGCCGTACAATGAGCAGTTCTTC
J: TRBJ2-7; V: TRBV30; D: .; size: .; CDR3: CAWSVPPAGPYEQYF; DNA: TGTGCCTGGAGTGTACCCCCCGCGGGCCCCTACGAGCAGTACTTC